This TCR beta chain was sequenced for a study of T cell repertoires in cytomegalovirus infection. This clonotype was observed many times. TCRdb re-called the reads through MiXCR, storing one row per CDR3 protein. The sample has roughly 130,000 distinct CDR3 sequences; 8.8% are singletons. The V gene's germline CDR1 is SEHNR and CDR2 FQNEAQ (reference sequence). V was clipped by 1 base and J by 5 bases, with 5 bases between them. The CDR3 extends over 12 amino acids. This sequence originates from a human donor in good health (CMV status not recorded). Some clones in this sample may be carry-over from other donors' samples. The J gene is TRBJ2-5, the V gene TRBV7-9; D uncertain. Sequenced: PBMCs. The DNA for the CDR3 is TGTGCCAGCAGCTTAGTGTGGGAGACCCAGTACTTC. It encodes CASSLVWETQYF.